The sequence of this T cell receptor (beta chain) was determined in a study of cytomegalovirus exposure and HLA in healthy donors (dated by TCRdb to the late 2010s). Turning to the overall study: An earlier analysis of approximately 550 of the donors reported about 250 Gb of sequence data and more than 90 million unique TCR beta sequences from 150 million to 200 million T cells. An early release covering roughly 640 HLA-typed donors comprised 300 to 350 gigabases of sequencing data and some 79 million unique TCR sequences. Among the approximately 400 genotyped donors, approximately 82% belonged to the genetic ancestry cluster associated with self-reported Caucasian donors. The study was designed to test whether signatures of past pathogen exposure could be identified by cataloging public T cell receptors. The study used immunosequencing to profile the T cell repertoires of approximately 690 subjects and linked those repertoires to cytomegalovirus serostatus. Along with the approximately 650-subject first cohort, a separate validation cohort of over a hundred different subjects was used. To predict cytomegalovirus infection status, the study brought together high-throughput TCR immunosequencing, statistical association of individual TCRs with disease status, and machine learning. In a later analysis, previously published TCR beta repertoires from some 640 donors were re-analyzed and high-resolution HLA genotyping was added so that TCR occurrence patterns could be studied. In the later analysis, no new phenotypic data were used to find candidate immune exposures; instead, reliance was placed on TCR beta sequences and their occurrence across donors. To decide whether each TCR beta V gene segment behaved as functional or pseudogenic, an earlier analysis of some 570 of the donors relied on high-throughput TCR beta sequencing. Donor age, sex, ethnicity and CMV serostatus were collected together with the repertoire data. A later genetic analysis used genome-wide SNP genotypes for 398 of the 666 donors, treating that subset as a discovery cohort. Every repertoire in the discovery cohort had been generated on one and the same sequencing platform. Both class I and class II loci were covered by HLA typing, at four-digit resolution. Typing coverage varied by locus: roughly 629-640 donors for A, B, C, DRB1 and DQB1; 522 for DQA1; over 600 for DPA1; 450 to 480 for DPB1. Roughly 5 DR-DQ haplotypes were handled as single units for association and clustering because linkage in the cohort was strong. Among some 400 genotyped donors of the cohort, an average of around 250,000 unique TCR beta nucleotide sequences was sequenced per donor, of which about 19% were non-productive.

The cohort was made up of several hundred healthy bone marrow donors. Cohort members were all nominally healthy when sampled, although unrecorded immune exposures were likely present. The donor was CMV seropositive and was included in the group of some 290 seropositive cohort members. A peripheral blood sample was collected from each donor, and TCR beta sequencing was performed on peripheral blood mononuclear cells. Genomic DNA extraction from the blood cell samples was performed with the Qiagen DNeasy Blood Extraction Kit. General findings and caveats noted by the study authors: Specific HLA alleles were associated with 15,000 to 20,000 TCR beta sequences at a false discovery rate of 0.05 in a later analysis. In vitro tests confirmed that a few of the cytomegalovirus-associated TCR beta chains recognize cytomegalovirus antigens. In a later analysis, HLA-associated TCR beta chains showed more clonal expansion and lower generation probabilities than non-associated chains that were equally common. The presence/absence analyses assumed that sequencing depth was roughly uniform across donors, and that assumption may not be true. Because the 87-base-pair reads could not distinguish some IMGT-functional V segments, including TRBV6-2 and TRBV6-3, those segments were excluded. When HLA alleles, especially DR and DQ, strongly co-occurred, attributing TCR associations to individual alleles was difficult. A later analysis found that TCR association rates varied across HLA loci, with DRB1 alleles showing the most associated TCRs and HLA-C alleles the fewest. Across donors, most TCR sequences were observed very rarely, whereas some public TCRs were present in many individuals. In an earlier analysis of 587 of the donors, most TCR beta V segments appeared in productive rearrangements about 87% or about 30% of the time, broadly matching IMGT annotations. A further reported finding was that TCR beta sequences accurately predicted the HLA-A and HLA-B alleles for most subjects in the first cohort. This cohort had only TCR beta chains sequenced, and the lack of alpha or paired-chain data limited which features could be detected. The classifier was reported to diagnose cytomegalovirus status with high specificity and sensitivity in both the original cohort and the validation cohort. A total of fewer than 200 TCR beta chains were listed by the study as associated with cytomegalovirus. Compared with the roughly 670-donor mean, donors in an Asian-associated ancestry cluster had fewer N-insertions in productive TCRs, according to a later genetic analysis. A cluster of highly shared sequence variants was judged likely to represent a technical artifact of the sequencing pipeline. It was suggested by the authors that the approach could potentially be generalized to other disease states and immunological phenotypes. In a later genetic analysis, a missense DCLRE1C variant was associated with V-gene and J-gene trimming of TCR beta chains, and the association was replicated in an independent cohort. Linkage disequilibrium might explain the correlated functional status among segregating V segments, but an unknown experimental factor could not be ruled out. Immune exposure information for the cohort was limited to CMV serostatus. Because HLA typing was unavailable for some donors at each locus, only the typed subset was used in association tests. A later analysis found that most CMV-associated TCR beta chains appeared HLA-restricted, with HLA associations seemingly driven largely by CMV exposure. A later analysis reported that several top co-occurrence clusters appeared linked to parvovirus B19, influenza, CMV and Epstein-Barr virus. Approximately 16 rarely observed V segments, including chromosome 9 orphons, were excluded from the earlier analysis of almost 600 of the donors because counts were too low.

The V and J ends are trimmed by 5 bases and 0 bases, leaving 5 bases between them. CDR1 and CDR2, looked up from the germline V gene (reference sequence), are SEHNR and FQNEAQ. The CDR3 runs 13 amino acids, cysteine and phenylalanine included. Only the CDR3 portion is preserved as DNA: 39 bases, with reading frame beginning at the first base. The library was obtained by the immunoSEQ multiplex PCR assay. The multiplex PCR relied on a mix of 60 forward primers for TCR Vbeta segments and 13 reverse primers for TCR Jbeta segments. The CDR3 region of rearranged TCR beta genes was amplified from genomic DNA by a multiplex PCR assay. The amplified TCR beta libraries were sequenced on the Illumina HiSeq System as 87-base-pair reads. The authors processed their data as follows. A later analysis tallied some 79 million unique TCR beta chains across the approximately 670 repertoires, and approximately 9.9 million of those chains were shared by two or more donors. A nearest-neighbor algorithm error-corrected the raw reads and collapsed the reads into unique sequences, merging closely related sequences to remove PCR and sequencing errors. To assign V, D and J gene segments, CDR3 sequences were aligned to IMGT reference sequences. For a sequence to be retained, a match of at least six nucleotides was required to both a V gene segment and a J gene segment. A rearrangement counted as productive if the CDR3 had no stop codons and remained in frame with V and J, and every other rearrangement counted as non-productive. CDR3 was defined according to IMGT convention as the region running from the second conserved V-encoded cysteine to the conserved J-encoded phenylalanine. The earlier analysis of 587 of the donors excluded any sequence lacking an unambiguous match to a single V gene segment. An earlier analysis of around 600 of the donors classified V segments as functional when productive rearrangements were above 56.7% and as segregating when the standard deviation between donors was above 5%. A statistical classification framework was built to diagnose cytomegalovirus status from the catalog of TCR beta chain sequences. V and J gene assignment, in a later analysis, came from comparing TCR nucleotide sequences with IMGT/GENE-DB human TR gene sequences. In a later analysis, CDR3 sequences and most-parsimonious VDJ recombination scenarios were assigned using the TCRdist pipeline. In a later analysis, each TCR beta chain was defined by its CDR3 amino acid sequence together with its V-gene family, and reads without a unique V-gene family were excluded. As a way to deal with suspected cross-contamination and a sequencing artifact, a later analysis dropped hundreds of nucleotide sequences that were highly shared and had low generation probability. In a later analysis, a clonal expansion index for each public chain was calculated from normalized within-repertoire ranks of inferred template counts. A later analysis computed generation probabilities with a VDJ recombination model fitted to out-of-frame rearrangements, and checked the results against IGoR. Hypergeometric tests were used in a later analysis to score TCR-TCR, TCR-HLA and TCR-CMV co-occurrence, with a repertoire-size bias correction applied to the TCR pairs. To estimate false discovery rates, a later analysis permuted the HLA or CMV assignments 20 times. A later analysis grouped co-occurring TCRs with DBSCAN, adding TCRdist sequence similarity when clustering within HLA-allele-positive subsets. Repertoires with fewer than 30,000 or more than 120,000 public chains, plus five repertoires with anomalous nucleotide sharing, were excluded from co-occurrence clustering. TCRdb mirrors the immuneACCESS table, restricted to in-frame sequences. Some clones are absent from its copies; in checked studies, under half trace to an unresolved V gene, and the reason for the others is unknown. The V and J calls and the clone size are those of that table, but D and trimming were determined from the DNA. This specimen's table enumerates more than 85,000 clones. The biggest ten clones account for about 6% of the sample.

As concerns this clone: It has no known antigen specificity.

The TCR originated in a girl between 10 and 17 years old in good health and CMV-seropositive. Sequencing was done on a sample of PBMCs. The sequence is built from TRBV7-9 and TRBJ2-1, with the D gene call left open. The CDR3 amino acid sequence is: CASSRSSYNEQFF. The DNA sequence reads TGTGCCAGCAGCCGGAGCTCCTACAATGAGCAGTTCTTC.